The clone carrying this T cell receptor beta chain was picked up many times. Antigen specificity is unknown. The data originate from a study of T cell repertoires in cytomegalovirus infection. Study as a whole: It was the public TCR beta signatures that indicated both CMV infection and matching HLA type. Study findings and constraints: HLA-C-restricted TCR beta clonotypes specific for CMV led the ex vivo response.

TCRdb used MiXCR to reprocess the reads, holding one entry per CDR3 protein. The sample shows some 700,000 distinct CDR3 sequences, 30% to 40% of them seen only once. This receptor was identified in a human donor in good health (CMV status not recorded). Some clones in this sample may be carry-over from other donors' samples. Sequenced here: cultured PBMCs, sampled from culture after CMV antigen stimulation.

As DNA, the CDR3 is TGTGCCAGCAGCCGCCGTGACTACGAGCAGTACTTC. Translated, it gives CASSRRDYEQYF. V usage is TRBV7-2 and J usage is TRBJ2-7; D call uncertain. CDR1 is SGHTA and CDR2 is FQGNSA in the germline V gene. The CDR3 loop spans 12 amino acids. V lost 5 bases and J lost 3, with 8 bases in between.